This T cell receptor beta chain was recorded in a study of somatic mutations in cytotoxic T cells in rheumatoid arthritis. Study-wide findings and caveats: In about an eighth of the 65 patients, the largest CD8+ clone exceeded 20% of CD8+ cells.

For this clone: Its antigen is currently unknown.

Clones were sequenced by immunoSEQ multiplex PCR, and TCRdb holds only the in-frame ones, with some missing. In the table there are roughly 20,000 clones, roughly 70% of which are singletons. Germline V gives CDR1 LGHNA, CDR2 YNFKEQ. The V and J ends lost 2 bases and 1 base, in that order; junction bases with no gene match: 4. CDR3 length equals 15 residues. The sequence derives from a woman aged 55 to 70 in good health. The specimen was CD8+ T cells sorted from blood. The gene calls are TRBV4-2 and TRBJ1-1; 7 bases map to TRBD1. The CDR3: CASSQTDRENTEAFF. The CDR3 DNA reads TGTGCCAGCAGCCAAACTGACAGGGAGAACACTGAAGCTTTCTTT.